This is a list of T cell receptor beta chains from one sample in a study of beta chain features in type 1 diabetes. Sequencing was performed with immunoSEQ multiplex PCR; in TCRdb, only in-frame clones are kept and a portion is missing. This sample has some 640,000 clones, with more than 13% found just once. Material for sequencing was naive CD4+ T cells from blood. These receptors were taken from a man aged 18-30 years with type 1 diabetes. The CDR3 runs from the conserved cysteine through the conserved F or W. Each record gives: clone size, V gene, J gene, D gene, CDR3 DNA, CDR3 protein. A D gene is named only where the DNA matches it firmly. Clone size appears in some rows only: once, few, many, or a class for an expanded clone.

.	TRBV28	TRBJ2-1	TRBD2	TGTGCCAGCTGGAGACGGGGGGTGGGTGAGCAGTTCTTC	CASWRRGVGEQFF
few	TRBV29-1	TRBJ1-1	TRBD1	TGCAGCGTTATTGGCAGGGGGGACACTGAAGCTTTCTTT	CSVIGRGDTEAFF
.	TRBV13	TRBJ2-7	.	TGTGCCAGCAGCACCCGACAGGAGACCTACGAGCAGTACTTC	CASSTRQETYEQYF
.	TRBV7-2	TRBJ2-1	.	TGTGCCAGCAGCCGACCAGGGCCCTACAATGAGCAGTTCTTC	CASSRPGPYNEQFF
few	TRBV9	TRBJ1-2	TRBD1	TGTGCCAGCAGCGTACGGACAGGTTATGGCTACACCTTC	CASSVRTGYGYTF
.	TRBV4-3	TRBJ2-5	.	TGCGCCAGCAGTTTGATCCCTCAAGAGACCCAGTACTTC	CASSLIPQETQYF
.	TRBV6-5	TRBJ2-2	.	TGTGCCAGCACCCGATCCGTCGCGAACACCGGGGAGCTGTTTTTT	CASTRSVANTGELFF
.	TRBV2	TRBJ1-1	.	TGTGCCAGCAGGCCCCGTCGGAACACTGAAGCTTTCTTT	CASRPRRNTEAFF
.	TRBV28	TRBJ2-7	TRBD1	TGTGCCAGCAGATCACCGGGACAGGGGCTCCACGAGCAGTACTTC	CASRSPGQGLHEQYF
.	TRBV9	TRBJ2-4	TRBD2	TGTGCCAGCAGCGTAGGACTAGCGGGAGGAGTCAAAAACATTCAGTACTTC	CASSVGLAGGVKNIQYF
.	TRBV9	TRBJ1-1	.	TGTGCCAGCAACCGGCGGGCAGGGAACACTGAAGCTTTCTTT	CASNRRAGNTEAFF
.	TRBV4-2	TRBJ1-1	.	TGTGCCAGCAGCCAGGTAGGGCTAGAAGCTTTCTTT	CASSQVGLEAFF
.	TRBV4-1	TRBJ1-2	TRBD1	TGCGCCAGCAGCCAAGCGGACAGGTTAAGAGGCTACACCTTC	CASSQADRLRGYTF
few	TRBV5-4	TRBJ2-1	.	TGTGCCAGCAGCTTGGACAGGACCCTCTACAATGAGCAGTTCTTC	CASSLDRTLYNEQFF
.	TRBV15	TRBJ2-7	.	TGTGCCACCAGCAGGGACGCTACCTACGAGCAGTACTTC	CATSRDATYEQYF
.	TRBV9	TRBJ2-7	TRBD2	TGTGCCAGCAGCCTAACTAGCGGGGGGCCCTACGAGCAGTACTTC	CASSLTSGGPYEQYF
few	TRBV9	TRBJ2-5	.	TGTGCCAGCAGCGTAGCGACCTGGGGGGAGACCCAGTACTTC	CASSVATWGETQYF
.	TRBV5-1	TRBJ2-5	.	TGCGCCAGCAAAGAGGCAGCCCAAGAGACCCAGTACTTC	CASKEAAQETQYF
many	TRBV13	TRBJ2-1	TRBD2	TGTGCCAGCAGTGAGTCTAGCGGGAGCAATGAGCAGTTCTTC	CASSESSGSNEQFF
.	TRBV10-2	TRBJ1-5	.	TGCGCCAGCAAGGGTACAGGGACTCAGCCCCAGCATTTT	CASKGTGTQPQHF
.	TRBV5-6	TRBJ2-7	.	TGTGCCAGCAGCTTGGCGGAGAAGGGAAACTACGAGCAGTACTTC	CASSLAEKGNYEQYF
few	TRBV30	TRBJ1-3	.	TGTGCCTGGCAAGTAGGGACGGCTGGAAACACCATATATTTT	CAWQVGTAGNTIYF
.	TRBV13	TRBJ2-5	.	TGTGCCAGCAGCTCCTTCTACCGTAGATCCCAAGAGACCCAGTACTTC	CASSSFYRRSQETQYF
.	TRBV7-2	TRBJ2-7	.	TGTGCCAGCAGCTTAGACAGTAGTCCCTACGAGCAGTACTTC	CASSLDSSPYEQYF
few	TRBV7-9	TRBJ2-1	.	TGTGCCAGCAGCTTAGCGGACCGCTCCTACAATGAGCAGTTCTTC	CASSLADRSYNEQFF
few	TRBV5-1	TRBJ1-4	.	TGCGCCAGCAGCTTTAGTAATGAAAAACTGTTTTTT	CASSFSNEKLFF
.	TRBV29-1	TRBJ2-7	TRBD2	TGCAGCGTTGAAAAGAAGGAGCGGGAGGGAACCTACGAGCAGTACTTC	CSVEKKEREGTYEQYF
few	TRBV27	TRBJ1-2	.	TGTGCCAGCAGTTCGATACAGGCCCTTATACCCACTAACTATGGCTACACCTTC	CASSSIQALIPTNYGYTF